This TCR beta chain was sequenced in a study of cytomegalovirus exposure and HLA in healthy donors. Looked up from germline, CDR1 is SGHRS and CDR2 is YFSETQ. Trimming at V came to 4 bases and at J to 4 bases, leaving 4 bases not matched to a gene. The CDR3 is made up of 16 amino acids. PCR involved 60 Vbeta and 13 Jbeta primers. The repertoire was sequenced with immunoSEQ multiplex PCR; TCRdb's copy has only in-frame clones and lacks some. The repertoire holds 84,000 or so clones, with approximately 77% as singletons. The V call is TRBV5-1, the J call TRBJ2-2; 13 bases are shared with TRBD2. This sequence originates from a man aged 25-45 years in good health and CMV-seronegative. Sequences were obtained from PBMCs. CDR3 sequence (DNA): TGCGCCAGCAGCCTGACTAGCGGGGGGACCACCGGGGAGCTGTTTTTT. As protein: CASSLTSGGTTGELFF. Based on the CDR3 plus reference TRBV5-1 and TRBJ2-2, the full variable domain is KAGVTQTPRYLIKTRGQQVTLSCSPISGHRSVSWYQQTPGQGLQFLFEYFSETQRNKGNFPGRFSGRQFSNSRSEMNVSTLELGDSALYLCASSLTSGGTTGELFFGEGSRLTVL.